The subject of this entry is one T cell receptor beta chain. This CDR3 has 13 residues. The germline V gene encodes CDR1 MNHNY and CDR2 SVGAGI (reference sequence). V was pared by 6 bases and J by 10 bases, with 13 bases between. Profiling relied on immunoSEQ multiplex PCR, and the TCRdb table lists in-frame clones only, not all of them. The sample holds around 56,000 clones, roughly nine tenths seen once. The sample is drawn from a study of T cell changes during pregnancy in multiple sclerosis. This clonotype was sampled from a female donor in good health, enrolled as a control in a pregnancy study. The chain recombines TRBV6-6 with TRBJ1-6; D call uncertain. The sequenced sample was peripheral blood, obtained in the first trimester of pregnancy. This CDR3 reads CASRASGNSPLHF. CDR3 DNA: TGTGCCAGCAGGGCCTCCGGGAACTCACCCCTCCACTTT.